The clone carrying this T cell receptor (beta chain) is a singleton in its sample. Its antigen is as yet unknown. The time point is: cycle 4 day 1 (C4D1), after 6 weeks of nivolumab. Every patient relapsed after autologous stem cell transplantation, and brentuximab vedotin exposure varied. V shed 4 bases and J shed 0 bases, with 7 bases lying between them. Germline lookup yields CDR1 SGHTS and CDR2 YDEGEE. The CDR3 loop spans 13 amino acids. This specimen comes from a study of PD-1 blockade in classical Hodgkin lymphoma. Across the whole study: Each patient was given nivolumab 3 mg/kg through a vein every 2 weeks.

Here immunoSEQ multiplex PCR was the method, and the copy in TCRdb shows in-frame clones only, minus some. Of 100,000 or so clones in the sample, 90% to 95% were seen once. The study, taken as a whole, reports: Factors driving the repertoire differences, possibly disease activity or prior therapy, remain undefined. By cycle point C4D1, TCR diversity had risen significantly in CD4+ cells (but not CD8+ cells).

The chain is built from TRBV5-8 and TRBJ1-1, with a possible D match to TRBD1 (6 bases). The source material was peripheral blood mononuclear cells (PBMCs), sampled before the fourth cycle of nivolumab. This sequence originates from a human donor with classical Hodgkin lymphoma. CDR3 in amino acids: CASSRQVNTEAFF. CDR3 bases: TGTGCCAGCAGCAGACAGGTGAACACTGAAGCTTTCTTT.